Presented here are 27 T cell receptor beta chains from one specimen sequenced in a study of blood T cell repertoires in COVID-19. Profiled with immunoSEQ multiplex PCR; TCRdb holds only in-frame clones, not every one. Of 250,000 or so clones in the sample, around nine tenths were seen once. Source material: PBMCs or T cells enriched from blood (not recorded which). These receptor sequences come from a woman between 50 and 59 years old who had recovered from COVID-19.

The genes are TRBV7-2 and TRBJ2-1, with D possibly TRBD1 on 6 matching bases. CDR3 size: 14 residues. Germline V gives CDR1 SGHTA, CDR2 FQGNSA. The V end lost 6 bases, the J end lost 4 bases, and 13 bases lay between the germline ends. In nucleotides, the CDR3 is TGTGCCAGCAGTTCCCCCGGACAGTACAATGAGCAGTTCTTC. As protein: CASSSPGQYNEQFF.

The rearrangement uses TRBV6-1 and TRBJ1-6; D unresolved. This CDR3 comprises 18 residues. Trimming cost V 2 bases and J 0 bases, with 14 bases left between them. Germline loops: CDR1 MNHNS, CDR2 SASEGT. The DNA for the CDR3 is TGTGCCAGCAGTGAACGACTTCCAGAAAGCTCCTATAATTCACCCCTCCACTTT. It is translated as CASSERLPESSYNSPLHF.

This rearrangement joins TRBV2 to TRBJ1-1; D is ambiguous. CDR3 length: 13 residues. The V end was cut by 7 bases, the J end by 4 bases, with 13 bases between. Germline V gene lookup returns CDR1 SNHLY and CDR2 FYNNEI. CDR3 protein: CASNPVRSTEAFF. For the CDR3, the DNA is TGTGCCAGCAACCCGGTGAGAAGCACTGAAGCTTTCTTT.

This chain connects TRBV5-4 to TRBJ2-2; 10 bases line up with TRBD2. CDR1 SGHNT and CDR2 YYREEE come from the germline V gene (reference sequence). The CDR3 has 17 amino acids. The V segment lost 0 bases and the J segment 4 bases; nucleotides outside the gene matches: 6. CDR3 sequence: CASSLGPSGRATGELFF. The CDR3 DNA reads TGTGCCAGCAGCTTGGGGCCTAGCGGGAGAGCCACCGGGGAGCTGTTTTTT.

In nucleotides, the CDR3 is TGCGCCAGCAGCCCATTAGCGGGAGGCTACTACGAGCAGTACTTC. Translating it yields CASSPLAGGYYEQYF. The chain combines TRBV5-1 with TRBJ2-7; 10 bases align to TRBD2. Trimming at V came to 4 bases and at J to 3 bases, leaving 7 bases not matched to a gene. CDR1 and CDR2 (germline): SGHRS, YFSETQ. The CDR3 contains 15 residues.

There are a few counts of this clone. The V call is TRBV5-6, the J call TRBJ1-6; D might be TRBD1 (5 bases). CDR3 size: 15 residues. Germline-derived CDR1 and CDR2 are SGHDT and YYEEEE. V lost 0 bases, J lost 7 bases, and 11 bases lay in between. CDR3 amino acids: CASSLVGTANSPLHF. CDR3 nucleotides: TGTGCCAGCAGCTTGGTCGGGACTGCCAATTCACCCCTCCACTTT.

The gene calls are TRBV30 and TRBJ1-5, with 8 bases aligning to TRBD1. Germline V CDR1 and CDR2: GTSNPN, SVGIG (reference sequence). The CDR3 runs to 16 residues. The V gene end was trimmed by 1 base and the J gene end by 3 bases; junction bases not matched to a gene: 8. The CDR3 coding sequence is TGTGCCTGGAGTGGGCCAAGGACAGGGTACAATCAGCCCCAGCATTTT. Its translation: CAWSGPRTGYNQPQHF.

In this sample, this clone turned up a few times. This chain uses TRBV10-3 with TRBJ1-4; 7 nucleotides align to TRBD1. With V trimmed by 11 bases and J by 8 bases, 11 bases remained unmatched. There are 13 residues in the CDR3. Germline assignment: CDR1 ENHRY and CDR2 SYGVKD. CDR3 DNA: TGTGCCGCCGGACAGGCGAGCGGCGAAAAACTGTTTTTT. It yields the protein CAAGQASGEKLFF.

The chain couples TRBV5-5 to TRBJ1-1, with a tentative D call TRBD1 (6 bases). V was pared by 2 bases and J by 4 bases, with 15 bases between. The CDR3 sequence is 15 residues long. Germline CDR1 is SGHKS and CDR2 is YYEKEE (reference sequence). The CDR3 DNA follows: TGTGCCAGCAGCTTAGAACAGGGTCTGAGCACTGAAGCTTTCTTT. It yields the protein CASSLEQGLSTEAFF.

V usage is TRBV7-9 and J usage is TRBJ1-4; 9 bases are shared with TRBD1. Germline CDR1 reads SEHNR; CDR2 reads FQNEAQ (reference sequence). The CDR3 spans 15 residues. V shed 5 bases and J 7 bases; nucleotides not matched to a gene: 8. CDR3 protein: CASSPTQGASEKLFF. DNA for the CDR3: TGTGCCAGCAGCCCCACACAGGGGGCGAGTGAAAAACTGTTTTTT. Full variable domain (remainder filled in from reference TRBV7-9 and TRBJ1-4): DTGVSQNPRHKITKRGQNVTFRCDPISEHNRLYWYRQTLGQGPEFLTYFQNEAQLEKSRLLSDRFSAERPKGSFSTLEIQRTEQGDSAMYLCASSPTQGASEKLFFGSGTQLSVL.

V and J are TRBV7-9 and TRBJ2-1, with D possibly matching TRBD2 (7 bases). Trimming cost V 4 bases and J 5 bases, with 18 bases left between them. CDR1 is SEHNR, CDR2 FQNEAQ, per germline (reference sequence). This CDR3 comprises 16 residues. CDR3 DNA: TGTGCCAGCAGCTCGGGTAGGGGGGGCAGCCACAATGAGCAGTTCTTC. Translation: CASSSGRGGSHNEQFF.

V is TRBV19 and J is TRBJ2-7; 9 bases align to TRBD2. Germline-derived CDR1 and CDR2 are LNHDA and SQIVND (reference sequence). The V segment lost 3 bases and the J segment 4 bases; nucleotides outside the gene matches: 13. The CDR3 consists of 17 residues. CDR3 in amino acids: CASSMGGLAGSRYEQYF. The CDR3 DNA follows: TGTGCCAGTAGTATGGGGGGGCTAGCGGGATCGAGGTACGAGCAGTACTTC.

The chain joins TRBV7-9 to TRBJ2-3; D is undetermined. V was cut by 3 bases and J by 0 bases, with 13 bases left in between. Germline V gene lookup returns CDR1 SEHNR and CDR2 FQNEAQ (reference sequence). The CDR3 consists of 16 residues. The CDR3 coding sequence is TGTGCCAGCAGCTTTGGTTCAGAACCCAGCACAGATACGCAGTATTTT. Its translation: CASSFGSEPSTDTQYF.

This chain joins TRBV2 and TRBJ2-5; D gene uncertain. Between the trimmed V and J ends, which lost 2 bases and 2 bases, there was a span of 3 bases. There are 12 residues in the CDR3. Germline CDR1 is SNHLY and CDR2 is FYNNEI. The CDR3: CASSELQETQYF. The CDR3 DNA reads TGTGCCAGCAGTGAACTACAAGAGACCCAGTACTTC. The complete variable domain, with remaining parts taken from reference TRBV2 and TRBJ2-5, reads EPEVTQTPSHQVTQMGQEVILRCVPISNHLYFYWYRQILGQKVEFLVSFYNNEISEKSEIFDDQFSVERPDGSNFTLKIRSTKLEDSAMYFCASSELQETQYFGPGTRLLVL.

The chain employs TRBV11-2 and TRBJ1-1, with 7 positions matching TRBD1. This CDR3 has 14 residues. Germline V lookup: CDR1 SGHAT, CDR2 FQNNGV. Trimming took 3 bases from V and 0 from J; bases not matched to a gene: 1. DNA of the CDR3: TGTGCCAGCAGCTTTACAGGGGTGAACACTGAAGCTTTCTTT. Translated: CASSFTGVNTEAFF.

This chain uses TRBV10-3 with TRBJ2-2; 10 nucleotides line up with TRBD2. V dropped 7 bases and J dropped 4; count of bases not matched to a gene: 6. Germline V lookup: CDR1 ENHRY, CDR2 SYGVKD. CDR3 length: 15 amino acids. CDR3 coding DNA: TGTGCCATCAATATCGCTAGCGGGGGCACCGGGGAGCTGTTTTTT. Amino acid sequence: CAINIASGGTGELFF.

The rearrangement links TRBV10-3 to TRBJ2-1; 9 positions match TRBD2. V was clipped by 11 bases and J by 9 bases; unmatched bases: 5. Looked up from germline, CDR1 is ENHRY and CDR2 is SYGVKD. The CDR3 totals 11 residues. The CDR3 is CAFLAGSEQFF. Here the CDR3 DNA reads TGTGCCTTCCTAGCGGGAAGTGAGCAGTTCTTC.

This sequence joins TRBV28 and TRBJ1-5; 7 bases are shared with TRBD1. This CDR3 comprises 14 residues. From germline, CDR1 is MDHEN and CDR2 SYDVKM. V lost 6 bases, J lost 0 bases, and 2 bases stayed unmatched. The CDR3 DNA follows: TGTGCCAGCAGACGGGACAGTAGCAATCAGCCCCAGCATTTT. This codes for CASRRDSSNQPQHF.

V is TRBV5-4 and J is TRBJ2-5; TRBD2 agrees at 7 bases. Germline-derived CDR1 and CDR2 are SGHNT and YYREEE (reference sequence). With 4 bases clipped from V and 2 bases from J, the junction kept 8 bases outside the gene matches. The CDR3 spans 15 residues. The CDR3 spells CASSPTREAQETQYF. The CDR3 DNA is TGTGCCAGCAGCCCCACTCGGGAGGCACAAGAGACCCAGTACTTC.

V and J are TRBV28 and TRBJ1-5; D is possibly TRBD1 (5 bases). The CDR3 runs to 15 residues. V shed 6 bases and J shed 6 bases, with 18 bases lying between them. Looked up from germline, CDR1 is MDHEN and CDR2 is SYDVKM. CDR3 coding DNA: TGTGCCAGCAGCCCTACAGGTTTTGGTTTTCAGCCCCAGCATTTT. Protein product: CASSPTGFGFQPQHF.

This chain links TRBV5-5 with TRBJ2-1; D perhaps matches TRBD2 (6 bases). V gave up 1 base and J gave up 0 bases, with 11 bases separating them. The germline CDR1 and CDR2 sequences are SGHKS and YYEKEE (reference sequence). The CDR3 runs to 16 residues. CDR3 bases: TGTGCCAGCAGCTTGTACTCCGGGAGCTCCTACAATGAGCAGTTCTTC. It yields the protein CASSLYSGSSYNEQFF.

The chain has TRBV19 and TRBJ1-2; D gene unclear. CDR1 is LNHDA, CDR2 SQIVND, per germline (reference sequence). Trimming cost V 6 bases and J 4 bases, with 15 bases left between them. The CDR3 is 14 residues long. CDR3 sequence (DNA): TGTGCCAGTAGCCCAGGTCCGTTGGTCTATGGCTACACCTTC. Protein sequence: CASSPGPLVYGYTF.

This clone was observed a few times. The gene calls are TRBV4-1 and TRBJ2-2; TRBD2 matches at 7 bases. The trim removed 4 bases at V and 0 bases at J, leaving 5 bases unmatched. The CDR3 runs 16 residues. CDR1 is MGHRA and CDR2 is YSYEKL in the germline V gene. The CDR3 nucleotides are TGCGCCAGCAGCCCCCGGGACTATACGAACACCGGGGAGCTGTTTTTT. It specifies CASSPRDYTNTGELFF.

The V call is TRBV19, the J call TRBJ2-5; perhaps TRBD1 as D (6 bases). V was trimmed by 3 bases and J by 4 bases, leaving 15 bases between them. The CDR3 loop spans 15 amino acids. CDR1 is LNHDA, CDR2 SQIVND, per germline (reference sequence). DNA of the CDR3: TGTGCCAGTAGTATTATCAGGGAAGGGGGAGAGACCCAGTACTTC. It is translated as CASSIIREGGETQYF.

This clone was observed once. The chain recombines TRBV4-2 with TRBJ2-3; TRBD2 might be the D (5 bases). V was clipped by 0 bases and J by 4 bases, with 11 bases between them. The CDR3 sequence is 15 residues long. Germline assignment: CDR1 LGHNA and CDR2 YNFKEQ. The CDR3 loop is CASSQERGSPDTQYF. The CDR3 DNA is TGTGCCAGCAGCCAAGAGAGAGGGTCCCCAGATACGCAGTATTTT.

This clone was observed a single time. The chain recombines TRBV15 with TRBJ2-7, with TRBD2 matching 11 bases. Germline CDR1 LNHNV, CDR2 YYDKDF (reference sequence). The CDR3 runs to 15 residues. Germline trimming cut 6 bases from V and 1 base from J; bases unmatched to any gene: 5. CDR3 in amino acids: CATRSTSGSSYEQYF. DNA of the CDR3: TGTGCCACCAGGTCCACTAGCGGGAGTTCCTACGAGCAGTACTTC.

This clone was counted between two and nine times. The chain recombines TRBV5-1 with TRBJ1-4; 7 bases line up with TRBD1. V lost 1 base, J lost 5 bases, and 5 bases stayed unmatched. Germline V CDR1 and CDR2: SGHRS, YFSETQ. This CDR3 region has 15 residues. The DNA for the CDR3 is TGCGCCAGCAGCTTGCAGGGACAGCGAAATGAAAAACTGTTTTTT. Translation gives CASSLQGQRNEKLFF.